Detailed here is one T cell receptor (beta chain). The antigen is unknown. Clones were read by immunoSEQ multiplex PCR, and TCRdb kept only the in-frame ones, dropping some. The sample comprises about 150,000 clones, 80% to 90% of which are singletons, and approximately 20% rests with the top ten. The data stem from a study of cytomegalovirus exposure and HLA in healthy donors. Study-level points and caveats: The study recorded 150 to 200 TCR beta chains that were cytomegalovirus-associated.

CDR1 is SGDLS and CDR2 is YYNGEE in the germline V gene. V was clipped by 2 bases and J by 2 bases; unmatched bases: 1. CDR3 size: 14 residues. The chain couples TRBV9 to TRBJ2-7, with 10 bases identical to TRBD2. The receptor was derived from a man younger than 30 in good health and CMV-seropositive. Sequenced sample: PBMCs. CDR3 amino acids: CASSVTSGAYEQYF. The DNA of the CDR3 is TGTGCCAGCAGCGTCACTAGCGGGGCCTACGAGCAGTACTTC.